These 22 T cell receptor beta chains were all obtained from the same sample, sequenced in a study of T cell responses to AZD1222 COVID-19 vaccine. Sequencing was performed with immunoSEQ multiplex PCR; in TCRdb, only in-frame clones are kept and a portion is missing. The sample contains fewer than 150,000 clones, around 88% of which appear only once. This sample comprised peripheral blood, obtained 28 days after the second AZD1222 dose. The receptors derive from an adult who received the AZD1222 COVID-19 vaccine.

This clone has more than one count but fewer than ten. CDR3 residues: CASSFVAELEAFF. For the CDR3, the DNA is TGTGCCAGCAGCTTCGTGGCAGAGCTTGAAGCTTTCTTT. V is TRBV7-9 and J is TRBJ1-1; D not resolved. Per the germline V gene, CDR1 is SEHNR and CDR2 is FQNEAQ (reference sequence). The ends were cut back, 3 bases at V and 7 bases at J, with 12 bases in the middle. This CDR3 is built from 13 residues.

The chain combines TRBV6-1 with TRBJ1-1, with D uncertain. The V gene lost 1 base and the J gene lost 9 bases, with 9 bases spanning the gap. Germline V gives CDR1 MNHNS, CDR2 SASEGT. CDR3 length equals 12 residues. The CDR3 region has the DNA TGTGCCAGCAGTGAAGTGAGTAGCAAAGCTTTCTTT. The encoded protein is CASSEVSSKAFF.

The J gene is TRBJ2-3, the V gene TRBV10-1; TRBD1 is a possible D gene (6 bases). V dropped 2 bases and J dropped 10 bases, with 16 bases sitting between them. CDR3 length: 14 residues. Germline lookup yields CDR1 WNHNN and CDR2 SYGVQD (reference sequence). CDR3 coding DNA: TGCGCCAGCAGTGAGGGGGACACTTACGGTCCGCAGTATTTT. It specifies CASSEGDTYGPQYF.

The chain combines TRBV7-3 with TRBJ1-1, with TRBD1 identical over 7 bases. Germline CDR1 reads SGHTA; CDR2 reads FQGTGA. V was pared by 1 base and J by 5 bases, with 13 bases of the junction left unmatched. This CDR3 is built from 17 residues. In nucleotides, the CDR3 is TGTGCCAGCAGCTTAAGGGGTGGGTCGACAGGGCAGACTGAAGCTTTCTTT. This gives the protein CASSLRGGSTGQTEAFF. Filled out from reference TRBV7-3 and TRBJ1-1, the complete variable domain reads GAGVSQTPSNKVTEKGKYVELRCDPISGHTALYWYRQSLGQGPEFLIYFQGTGAADDSGLPNDRFFAVRPEGSVSTLKIQRTERGDSAVYLCASSLRGGSTGQTEAFFGQGTRLTVV.

V and J are TRBV15 and TRBJ2-1; the D gene is possibly TRBD2 (6 bases). Trimming pared 5 bases from V and 2 bases from J, leaving 13 bases between. CDR3 size: 15 residues. Germline V gene sequence: CDR1 LNHNV, CDR2 YYDKDF (reference sequence). CDR3: CATSWDSAAYNEQFF. The CDR3 DNA is TGTGCCACCAGCTGGGACTCGGCCGCCTACAATGAGCAGTTCTTC.

The CDR3 DNA follows: TGTGCCAGCAGCACAACAGGTAGCTCCTACAATGAGCAGTTCTTC. Translating it yields CASSTTGSSYNEQFF. The V and J genes are TRBV9 and TRBJ2-1; the D gene is possibly TRBD1 (5 bases). Germline V lookup: CDR1 SGDLS, CDR2 YYNGEE. Trimming cost V 4 bases and J 0 bases, with 11 bases left between them. CDR3 size: 15 residues.

V is TRBV7-9 and J is TRBJ2-7, with TRBD2 as a possible D gene (5 bases). The V gene lost 4 bases and the J gene lost 1 base, with 11 bases spanning the gap. Germline-derived CDR1 and CDR2 are SEHNR and FQNEAQ (reference sequence). This CDR3 is 14 amino acids long. The CDR3 loop is CASSSGPGSYEQYF. The DNA for the CDR3 is TGTGCCAGCAGCTCCGGGCCGGGGTCCTACGAGCAGTACTTC.

The rearrangement joins TRBV7-2 to TRBJ2-7; TRBD2 aligns across 11 bases. V gave up 0 bases and J gave up 4 bases; unmatched junction bases: 2. The germline V gene encodes CDR1 SGHTA and CDR2 FQGNSA. This CDR3 region has 15 residues. CDR3 residues: CASSLAPSGRYEQYF. The CDR3 DNA sequence: TGTGCCAGCAGCTTAGCCCCTAGCGGGAGGTACGAGCAGTACTTC.

The chain joins TRBV11-3 to TRBJ1-2; a possible D gene is TRBD1 (5 bases). The CDR3 length is 14 residues. The germline V and J ends were trimmed by 5 bases and 6 bases, with 16 bases remaining between them. The germline V gene encodes CDR1 SGHNT and CDR2 YENEEA. CDR3 in amino acids: CASSPGLGRDGYTF. The CDR3 coding sequence is TGTGCCAGCAGCCCAGGTCTGGGACGGGATGGCTACACCTTC.

The chain carries TRBV4-1 and TRBJ1-2, with 9 bases fitting TRBD1. Germline V CDR1 and CDR2: MGHRA, YSYEKL. V dropped 0 bases and J dropped 5; count of bases not matched to a gene: 16. The CDR3 loop spans 19 amino acids. The CDR3 loop is CASSQEGTGRSLSLYGYTF. The CDR3 DNA sequence: TGCGCCAGCAGCCAAGAAGGGACAGGGAGGTCTTTAAGCTTATATGGCTACACCTTC.

J is TRBJ2-1 and V is TRBV27; D is undetermined. The CDR3 is 15 amino acids. Germline V gives CDR1 MNHEY, CDR2 SMNVEV (reference sequence). V was clipped by 1 base and J by 9 bases, with 16 bases between them. This chain's CDR3 is CASSLYSPDLPEQFF. The CDR3 bases are TGTGCCAGCAGTTTATATTCCCCGGACCTCCCTGAGCAGTTCTTC.

The rearrangement uses TRBV2 and TRBJ2-5; D gene unclear. CDR3 size: 12 residues. Trimming removed 3 bases at V and 0 bases at J, with 2 bases between. Looked up from germline, CDR1 is SNHLY and CDR2 is FYNNEI. CDR3 sequence (DNA): TGTGCCAGCAGTGACGACCAAGAGACCCAGTACTTC. Amino acids: CASSDDQETQYF.

The J gene is TRBJ1-6, the V gene TRBV19; D might be TRBD1 (5 bases). Trimming pared 3 bases from V and 7 bases from J, leaving 10 bases between. The CDR3 consists of 14 residues. Germline V gene sequence: CDR1 LNHDA, CDR2 SQIVND (reference sequence). The CDR3 sequence is CASSMGGRNSPLHF. DNA of the CDR3: TGTGCCAGTAGTATGGGGGGTCGGAATTCACCCCTCCACTTT.

The chain combines TRBV7-2 with TRBJ2-7, with D unclear. This CDR3 is built from 14 residues. The V end was cut by 6 bases, the J end by 6 bases, with 18 bases between. Germline V gives CDR1 SGHTA, CDR2 FQGNSA. CDR3 sequence (DNA): TGTGCCAGCAGTGGCGATTGGAATCTTCCCGAGCAGTACTTC. Translation gives CASSGDWNLPEQYF.

The V gene is TRBV25-1, the J gene TRBJ2-2; 10 nucleotides line up with TRBD1. The CDR3 totals 16 residues. The J segment lost 5 bases and the V segment lost 5 bases, leaving 8 bases of the junction unmatched. Germline values: CDR1 MGHDK, CDR2 SYGVNS. Written as DNA, the CDR3 is TGTGCCAGCAGTACTCTCGACAGGGGGCGAACCGGGGAGCTGTTTTTT. Amino acids: CASSTLDRGRTGELFF.

This clone was counted once. The chain is built from TRBV19 and TRBJ2-1, with a possible D match to TRBD2 (6 bases). Deletions cut 0 bases from V and 4 bases from J, with 10 bases between. The length of the CDR3 is 15 residues. Germline CDR1 LNHDA, CDR2 SQIVND (reference sequence). The CDR3, as DNA: TGTGCCAGTAGTATAGACAGGACTAATTACAATGAGCAGTTCTTC. Translation gives CASSIDRTNYNEQFF.

On this clone itself: This CDR3 is missing its conserved last phenylalanine or tryptophan, likely due to a read error. It is unclear where the CDR3 begins or ends on the DNA, so no DNA is shown, and the CDR3 is as TCRdb lists it. The genes are TRBV6-2 or TRBV6-3 and TRBJ1-2; no DNA check was done on the table's D call, TRBD1. Germline loops: CDR1 MNHEY, CDR2 SVGEGT. Including both end residues, the CDR3 is 13 amino acids long. CDR3 amino acids: CASSPLGRGHRGI.

The gene calls are TRBV5-6 and TRBJ1-1, with a tentative D call TRBD1 (6 bases). This CDR3 region has 15 residues. The V end lost 0 bases, the J end lost 0 bases, and 9 bases lay between the germline ends. Per germline, CDR1 SGHDT and CDR2 YYEEEE. The CDR3: CASSLVQGMNTEAFF. The CDR3 DNA reads TGTGCCAGCAGCTTGGTGCAGGGGATGAACACTGAAGCTTTCTTT.

The genes are TRBV11-2 and TRBJ2-1; the match to TRBD1 covers 8 bases. CDR3 length equals 15 residues. The junction had 3 bases not matched to a gene; V was cut back by 5 bases and J by 0 bases. The germline gives CDR1 SGHAT, CDR2 FQNNGV. The DNA for the CDR3 is TGTGCCAGCAGCCAAACAGGGGGCTCCTACAATGAGCAGTTCTTC. Encoded protein: CASSQTGGSYNEQFF.

This clone was seen just once. The gene calls are TRBV5-1 and TRBJ2-3; 8 bases align to TRBD1. The germline V gene encodes CDR1 SGHRS and CDR2 YFSETQ. V lost 2 bases, J lost 7 bases, and 12 bases stayed unmatched. This CDR3 has 16 amino acids. DNA for the CDR3: TGCGCCAGCAGCTTTCAGGGGGCAGAACTGTCAAATACGCAGTATTTT. It translates to CASSFQGAELSNTQYF.

The chain recombines TRBV18 with TRBJ2-3; 10 positions agree with TRBD1. The CDR3 is 14 residues long. The junction had 3 bases not matched to a gene; V was cut back by 5 bases and J by 4 bases. In germline, CDR1 is KGHSH, CDR2 LQKENI. Here the CDR3 reads CASSAGTGADTQYF. The CDR3 DNA reads as TGTGCCAGCTCAGCCGGGACAGGGGCAGATACGCAGTATTTT.

This chain uses TRBV11-3 with TRBJ1-4; D is possibly TRBD1 (5 bases). The germline V gene has CDR1 SGHNT and CDR2 YENEEA. There are 14 residues in the CDR3. Between the trimmed V and J ends, which lost 5 bases and 6 bases, there was a span of 13 bases. The CDR3 loop is CASSTTRGDEKLFF. In DNA, the CDR3 is TGTGCCAGCAGCACTACGAGGGGAGATGAAAAACTGTTTTTT.